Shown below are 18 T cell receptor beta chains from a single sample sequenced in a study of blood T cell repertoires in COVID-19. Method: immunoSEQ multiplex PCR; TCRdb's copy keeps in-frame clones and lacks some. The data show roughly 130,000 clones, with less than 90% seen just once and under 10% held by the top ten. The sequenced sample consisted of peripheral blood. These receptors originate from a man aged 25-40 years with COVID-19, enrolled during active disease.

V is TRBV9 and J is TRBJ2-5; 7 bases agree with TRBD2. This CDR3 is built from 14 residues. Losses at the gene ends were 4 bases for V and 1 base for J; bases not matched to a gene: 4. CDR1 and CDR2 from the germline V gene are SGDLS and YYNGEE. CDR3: CASSTGGTQETQYF. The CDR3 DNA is TGTGCCAGCAGCACGGGGGGAACCCAAGAGACCCAGTACTTC.

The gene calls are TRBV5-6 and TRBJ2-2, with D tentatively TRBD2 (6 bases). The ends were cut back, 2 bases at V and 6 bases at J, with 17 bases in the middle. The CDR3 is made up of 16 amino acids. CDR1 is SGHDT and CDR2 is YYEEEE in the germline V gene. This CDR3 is CASSFPPGGAAGELFF. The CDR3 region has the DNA TGTGCCAGCAGCTTCCCACCAGGCGGGGCCGCCGGGGAGCTGTTTTTT. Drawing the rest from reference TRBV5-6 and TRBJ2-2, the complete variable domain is DAGVTQSPTHLIKTRGQQVTLRCSPKSGHDTVSWYQQALGQGPQFIFQYYEEEERQRGNFPDRFSGHQFPNYSSELNVNALLLGDSALYLCASSFPPGGAAGELFFGEGSRLTVL.

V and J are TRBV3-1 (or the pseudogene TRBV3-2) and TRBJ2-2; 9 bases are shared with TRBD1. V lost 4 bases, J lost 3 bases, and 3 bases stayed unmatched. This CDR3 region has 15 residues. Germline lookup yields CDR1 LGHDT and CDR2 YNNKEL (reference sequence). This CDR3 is CASSPRDRDTGELFF. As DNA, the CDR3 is TGTGCCAGCAGCCCCCGGGACAGGGACACCGGGGAGCTGTTTTTT.

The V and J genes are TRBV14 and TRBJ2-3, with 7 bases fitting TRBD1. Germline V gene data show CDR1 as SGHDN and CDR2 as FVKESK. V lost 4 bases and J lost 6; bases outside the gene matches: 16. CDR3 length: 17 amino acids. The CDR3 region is CASSPISGGSFADTQYF. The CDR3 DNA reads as TGTGCCAGCAGCCCTATCTCAGGGGGTAGTTTTGCGGATACGCAGTATTTT.

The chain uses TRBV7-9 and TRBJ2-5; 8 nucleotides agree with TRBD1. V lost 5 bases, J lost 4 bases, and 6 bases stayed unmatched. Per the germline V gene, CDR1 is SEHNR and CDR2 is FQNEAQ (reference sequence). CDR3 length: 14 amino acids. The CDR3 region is CASSATDRGETQYF. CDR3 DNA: TGTGCCAGCAGCGCGACTGACAGGGGAGAGACCCAGTACTTC.

The CDR3 reads CASSLGTRTGEQYF. The CDR3 nucleotides read TGTGCCAGCAGCCTCGGGACTAGAACCGGCGAGCAGTACTTC. V and J are TRBV7-8 and TRBJ2-7, with 8 positions matching TRBD2. The V gene end was trimmed by 5 bases and the J gene end by 6 bases; junction bases not matched to a gene: 9. Germline V gene lookup returns CDR1 SGHVS and CDR2 FQNEAQ. The CDR3 contains 14 residues.

This CDR3 reads CASSAQTGTRSSYEQYF. CDR3 DNA sequence: TGTGCCAGCAGTGCCCAAACGGGGACTAGGAGCTCCTACGAGCAGTACTTC. The V and J genes are TRBV27 and TRBJ2-7; 8 positions match TRBD2. The CDR3 sequence is 17 residues long. With V trimmed by 5 bases and J by 0 bases, 12 bases remained unmatched. Per the germline V gene, CDR1 is MNHEY and CDR2 is SMNVEV (reference sequence).

The CDR3 nucleotides are TGTGCCAGCTCACTGATGGACAGGTCCCCCTACGAGCAGTACTTC. Its protein is CASSLMDRSPYEQYF. J is TRBJ2-7 and V is TRBV18; 7 bases align to TRBD1. The CDR3 contains 15 residues. With V trimmed by 4 bases and J by 2 bases, 8 bases remained unmatched. Germline CDR1 and CDR2: KGHSH and LQKENI.

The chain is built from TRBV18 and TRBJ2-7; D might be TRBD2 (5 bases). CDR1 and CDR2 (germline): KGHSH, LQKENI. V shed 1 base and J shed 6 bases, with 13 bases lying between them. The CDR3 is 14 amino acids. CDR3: CASSPQSEAVEQYF. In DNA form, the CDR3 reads TGTGCCAGCTCACCACAATCGGAGGCAGTCGAGCAGTACTTC.

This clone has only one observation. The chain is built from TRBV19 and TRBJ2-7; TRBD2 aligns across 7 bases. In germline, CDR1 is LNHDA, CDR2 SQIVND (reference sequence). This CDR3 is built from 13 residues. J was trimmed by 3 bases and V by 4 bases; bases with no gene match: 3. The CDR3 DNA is TGTGCCAGTAGTACACCGGGGGGCTACGAGCAGTACTTC. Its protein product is CASSTPGGYEQYF.

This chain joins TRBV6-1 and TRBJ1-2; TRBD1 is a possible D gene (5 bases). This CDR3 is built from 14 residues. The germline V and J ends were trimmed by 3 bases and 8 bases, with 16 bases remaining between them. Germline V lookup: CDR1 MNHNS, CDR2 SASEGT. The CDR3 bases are TGTGCCAGCAGTGACCAGGGCCGACGGCAGGGCTACACCTTC. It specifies CASSDQGRRQGYTF.

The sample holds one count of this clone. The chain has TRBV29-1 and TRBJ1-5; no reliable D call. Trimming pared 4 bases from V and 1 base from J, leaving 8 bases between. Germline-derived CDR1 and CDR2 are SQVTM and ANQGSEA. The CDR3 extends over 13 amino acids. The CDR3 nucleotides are TGCAGCGTTGGGGCGGGGAGCAATCAGCCCCAGCATTTT. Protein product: CSVGAGSNQPQHF.

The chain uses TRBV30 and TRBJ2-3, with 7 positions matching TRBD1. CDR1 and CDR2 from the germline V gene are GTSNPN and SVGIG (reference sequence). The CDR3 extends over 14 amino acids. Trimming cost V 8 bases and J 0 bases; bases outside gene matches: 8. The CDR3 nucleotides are TGTGCCACCAACAGGGGTTTAAGCACAGATACGCAGTATTTT. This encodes CATNRGLSTDTQYF.

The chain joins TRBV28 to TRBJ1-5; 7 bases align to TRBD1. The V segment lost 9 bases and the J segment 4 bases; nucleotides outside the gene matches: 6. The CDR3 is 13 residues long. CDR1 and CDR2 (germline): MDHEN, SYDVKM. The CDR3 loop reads CASRTGLNQPQHF. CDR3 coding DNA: TGTGCCAGTCGGACAGGCCTGAATCAGCCCCAGCATTTT.

CDR3 coding DNA: TGTGCCAGCAGCTCCCGGACTAGCGGCTACGAGCAGTACTTC. Translated: CASSSRTSGYEQYF. The V and J genes are TRBV7-2 and TRBJ2-7; 10 nucleotides match TRBD2. Germline V gene data show CDR1 as SGHTA and CDR2 as FQGNSA. V trimming: 4 bases; J trimming: 3 bases; junction bases outside the gene matches: 3. This CDR3 spans 14 amino acids.

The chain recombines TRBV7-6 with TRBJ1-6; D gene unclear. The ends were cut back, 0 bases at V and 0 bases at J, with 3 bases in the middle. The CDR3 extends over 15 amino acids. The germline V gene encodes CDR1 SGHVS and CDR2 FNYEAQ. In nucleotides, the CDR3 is TGTGCCAGCAGCTTAGCGAGCTCCTATAATTCACCCCTCCACTTT. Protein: CASSLASSYNSPLHF.

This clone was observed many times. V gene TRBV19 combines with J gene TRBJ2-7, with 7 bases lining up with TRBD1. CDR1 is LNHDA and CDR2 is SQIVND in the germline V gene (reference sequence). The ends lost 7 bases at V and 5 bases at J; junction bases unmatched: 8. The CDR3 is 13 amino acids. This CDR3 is CASTDRNRDEQYF. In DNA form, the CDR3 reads TGTGCCAGTACGGACAGGAACCGGGACGAGCAGTACTTC.

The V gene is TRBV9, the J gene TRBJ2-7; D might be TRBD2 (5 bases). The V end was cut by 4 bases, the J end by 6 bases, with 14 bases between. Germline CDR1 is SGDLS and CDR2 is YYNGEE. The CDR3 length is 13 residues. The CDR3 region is CASSPNTGGEQYF. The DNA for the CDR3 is TGTGCCAGCAGCCCAAATACCGGAGGCGAGCAGTACTTC.